What follows is one T cell receptor beta chain and its context. Its antigen remains unknown. The data belong to a study of beta chain features in type 1 diabetes. General study results and limits: There was a moderate but significant shortening of TCRB CDR3s in all four CD4+ subsets of Type 1 diabetes patients.

The germline gives CDR1 LGHNA, CDR2 YNFKEQ. This CDR3 has 18 residues. J was trimmed by 5 bases and V by 1 base; bases with no gene match: 11. Once sorted, every population was more than 95% pure. The entirety of the isolated RNA underwent reverse transcription, so expressed TCRB transcripts were sequenced. The protocol was immunoSEQ multiplex PCR, while the TCRdb copy is restricted to in-frame clones and leaves out a portion. The data contain 250,000 to 300,000 clones, roughly a quarter of them seen just once; the ten biggest clones take up approximately 0.011%. This rearrangement joins TRBV4-2 to TRBJ2-3, with 11 bases that match TRBD2. Sample: naive CD4+ T cells from blood. The sequence was obtained from a woman aged 25 to 39 with type 1 diabetes. The CDR3 DNA is TGTGCCAGCAGCCAAGTCACTAATAGCGGGAGGGAGGAAGATACGCAGTATTTT. This codes for CASSQVTNSGREEDTQYF.